The next 17 T cell receptor beta chains were all read from a single sample in a study of OX40 agonist ivuxolimab in advanced cancers. Receptor amplification or capture employed the immunoSEQ multiplex PCR assay. Sourced from immuneACCESS, this table was stored by TCRdb with only in-frame sequences that have V and J called. A share of the clones is absent; for the studies checked, an unresolved V gene accounts for under half, and the remainder has no known explanation. Recorded for this sample are approximately 74,000 clones; approximately 78% of them occurred a single time. Together, the top ten hold 4.5% to 6% of the sample. The sample here was CD4+ or CD8+ T cells sorted from blood, taken in a trial of the OX40 agonist ivuxolimab. The receptors here all came from an adult with an advanced solid tumor such as melanoma, head and neck, liver or kidney cancer.

J is TRBJ2-4 and V is TRBV7-3; D tentatively fits TRBD1 or TRBD2 (6 bases each). Germline CDR1 SGHTA, CDR2 FQGTGA. The CDR3 consists of 15 residues. V was trimmed by 1 base and J by 4 bases, leaving 11 bases between them. The CDR3 sequence is CASSLRPGAKNIQYF. The CDR3 DNA reads as TGTGCCAGCAGCTTAAGGCCGGGGGCTAAAAACATTCAGTACTTC.

This clone showed up just once. The gene calls are TRBV7-9 and TRBJ2-7; a weak D match, TRBD1 (5 bases). Germline CDR1 reads SEHNR; CDR2 reads FQNEAQ (reference sequence). The CDR3 extends over 14 amino acids. Trimming removed 3 bases from V and 1 base from J, with 10 bases in between. The CDR3 DNA follows: TGTGCCAGCAGCTTCGCCCAGGGATCCTACGAGCAGTACTTC. This codes for CASSFAQGSYEQYF.

This clone has a handful of counts. The chain is built from TRBV7-8 and TRBJ1-2, with D maybe TRBD1 (5 bases). V lost 5 bases, J lost 8 bases, and 15 bases lay in between. There are 13 residues in the CDR3. The V gene's germline CDR1 is SGHVS and CDR2 FQNEAQ. CDR3 amino acids: CASSPQGLGGYTF. The CDR3 coding sequence is TGTGCCAGCAGCCCCCAGGGATTAGGGGGCTACACCTTC.

The rearrangement uses TRBV5-1 and TRBJ1-1; TRBD1 is a possible D gene (5 bases). The CDR3 totals 14 residues. V dropped 2 bases and J dropped 3 bases, with 11 bases sitting between them. Germline values: CDR1 SGHRS, CDR2 YFSETQ. Here the CDR3 reads CASSLAGEDTEAFF. Here the CDR3 DNA reads TGCGCCAGCAGCTTAGCGGGGGAAGACACTGAAGCTTTCTTT.

This clone was observed once. The V call is TRBV5-1, the J call TRBJ1-4, with D unresolved. Trimming cost V 0 bases and J 0 bases, with 9 bases left between them. The CDR3 has 16 residues. Germline CDR1 and CDR2: SGHRS and YFSETQ. The CDR3 sequence is CASSLGLGATNEKLFF. The DNA of the CDR3 is TGCGCCAGCAGCTTGGGCCTTGGGGCAACTAATGAAAAACTGTTTTTT.

This clone showed up just a few times. The V and J genes are TRBV4-1 and TRBJ2-2; 7 bases line up with TRBD1. The CDR3 extends over 16 amino acids. Germline V gene sequence: CDR1 MGHRA, CDR2 YSYEKL. V shed 4 bases, J shed 2 bases, and the junction held 7 bases outside the gene matches. CDR3 residues: CASSRTGTVNTGELFF. The CDR3 region has the DNA TGCGCCAGCAGCCGCACCGGGACAGTAAACACCGGGGAGCTGTTTTTT.

This rearrangement joins TRBV25-1 to TRBJ2-3; D is ambiguous. The length of the CDR3 is 14 residues. Trimming cost V 0 bases and J 3 bases, with 7 bases left between them. Germline V CDR1 and CDR2: MGHDK, SYGVNS. CDR3 sequence reads: CASSEYEDTDTQYF. CDR3 DNA sequence: TGTGCCAGCAGTGAATACGAGGATACAGATACGCAGTATTTT.

This chain joins TRBV7-2 and TRBJ2-5; D gene ambiguous. Per germline, CDR1 SGHTA and CDR2 FQGNSA. Trimming cost V 1 base and J 1 base, with 7 bases left between them. This CDR3 is built from 14 residues. CDR3 DNA: TGTGCCAGCAGCTTAGAGCGTATCCAAGAGACCCAGTACTTC. This gives the protein CASSLERIQETQYF.

The chain joins TRBV6-1 to TRBJ1-1; maybe TRBD1 (5 bases). With 1 base removed from V and 4 bases from J, the gap between germline ends came to 10 bases. The CDR3 totals 14 residues. CDR1 and CDR2 from the germline V gene are MNHNS and SASEGT. This CDR3 reads CASSEGAGFTEAFF. As DNA, the CDR3 is TGTGCCAGCAGTGAAGGGGCAGGGTTCACTGAAGCTTTCTTT.

The chain combines TRBV7-9 with TRBJ1-3; 7 bases fit TRBD1. The V gene end was trimmed by 7 bases and the J gene end by 2 bases; junction bases not matched to a gene: 5. Germline V lookup: CDR1 SEHNR, CDR2 FQNEAQ (reference sequence). This CDR3 spans 14 amino acids. The CDR3 DNA follows: TGTGCCAGCAACGGAGGGGGCGCTGGAAACACCATATATTTT. Its translation: CASNGGGAGNTIYF.

The chain is built from TRBV5-1 and TRBJ1-2; TRBD1 is a possible D gene (5 bases). The CDR3 is 14 residues long. The ends were cut back, 1 base at V and 5 bases at J, with 12 bases in the middle. The germline CDR1 and CDR2 sequences are SGHRS and YFSETQ. The CDR3 protein is CASSLRGAEYGYTF. The CDR3 region has the DNA TGCGCCAGCAGCTTGAGAGGGGCAGAATATGGCTACACCTTC.

The V call is TRBV6-6, the J call TRBJ1-1, with unresolved D. V lost 0 bases to trimming and J lost 2 bases, with 13 bases between them. Germline V gene data show CDR1 as MNHNY and CDR2 as SVGAGI (reference sequence). CDR3 size: 16 residues. The CDR3 DNA follows: TGTGCCAGCAGTTACTCGGGCATAAGGGCCAACACTGAAGCTTTCTTT. Translated: CASSYSGIRANTEAFF.

V usage is TRBV11-2 and J usage is TRBJ2-3; no firm D call. Germline values: CDR1 SGHAT, CDR2 FQNNGV. There are 16 residues in the CDR3. V was clipped by 4 bases and J by 1 base, with 15 bases between them. CDR3 sequence: CASSSGWSRRTDTQYF. CDR3 nucleotides: TGTGCCAGCAGCTCTGGCTGGAGTCGACGCACAGATACGCAGTATTTT.

The chain joins TRBV18 to TRBJ2-7; D may be TRBD1 or TRBD2 (5 bases each). Trimming left V 4 bases short and J 0 bases short, with 13 bases between. The CDR3 runs 15 residues. CDR1 and CDR2 from the germline V gene are KGHSH and LQKENI. This CDR3 is CASSLGTVSSYEQYF. The CDR3 region has the DNA TGTGCCAGCTCACTCGGGACCGTTAGCTCCTACGAGCAGTACTTC.

This clone came up a few times. Here the CDR3 reads CASSSLSGGGYQPQHF. In DNA form, the CDR3 reads TGTGCCAGTAGTAGTCTATCCGGGGGCGGATATCAGCCCCAGCATTTT. The chain couples TRBV19 to TRBJ1-5; possibly TRBD1 for D (6 bases). The V gene's germline CDR1 is LNHDA and CDR2 SQIVND (reference sequence). The CDR3 is made up of 16 amino acids. V was pared by 4 bases and J by 5 bases, with 18 bases between. The entire variable domain, with the rest obtained from reference TRBV19 and TRBJ1-5, is as follows: DGGITQSPKYLFRKEGQNVTLSCEQNLNHDAMYWYRQDPGQGLRLIYYSQIVNDFQKGDIAEGYSVSREKKESFPLTVTSAQKNPTAFYLCASSSLSGGGYQPQHFGDGTRLSIL.

In nucleotides, the CDR3 is TGTGCCACCAGCAGAGTAGGGGGGGCCCAAGAGACCCAGTACTTC. Protein sequence: CATSRVGGAQETQYF. The chain carries TRBV15 and TRBJ2-5, with D perhaps TRBD2 (7 bases). The length of the CDR3 is 15 residues. Trimming removed 1 base at V and 1 base at J, with 10 bases between. Per germline, CDR1 LNHNV and CDR2 YYDKDF (reference sequence).

This clone has a handful of counts. This chain connects TRBV6-5 to TRBJ2-3; no clear D gene. Germline assignment: CDR1 MNHEY and CDR2 SVGAGI. The germline V and J ends were trimmed by 0 bases and 3 bases, with 7 bases remaining between them. The CDR3 covers 14 residues. The DNA of the CDR3 is TGTGCCAGCAGTTACTCCCAAGGGACAGATACGCAGTATTTT. Encoded protein: CASSYSQGTDTQYF.